This entry is about one T cell receptor beta chain. Its antigen is unidentified. Treated in the United States were all of the participants with HIV. The run of the v3.0 immunoSEQ assay was at survey level. Some clones are missing from TCRdb's copy, which holds only in-frame ones; the method was immunoSEQ multiplex PCR. The table has about 24,000 clones, around 83% seen once. The data originate from a study of long-term antiretroviral therapy in people with HIV. Study outcomes and limitations: Despite increasing after ART, diversity remained lower than that of transplant donor controls.

V gave up 4 bases and J gave up 3 bases, with 16 bases separating them. CDR1 and CDR2 from the germline V gene are SGHRS and YFSETQ. The length of the CDR3 is 16 residues. V gene TRBV5-1 combines with J gene TRBJ2-2; weak D call: TRBD1 (6 bases). The sequences come from unsorted PBMCs, collected 0.4 years after starting antiretroviral therapy. This receptor was obtained from a man aged 50-59 years with HIV. The CDR3 loop is CASSPPRAGDTGELFF. Written as DNA, the CDR3 is TGCGCCAGCAGCCCCCCCCGGGCAGGGGACACCGGGGAGCTGTTTTTT. The full variable domain, completed using reference TRBV5-1 and TRBJ2-2, is KAGVTQTPRYLIKTRGQQVTLSCSPISGHRSVSWYQQTPGQGLQFLFEYFSETQRNKGNFPGRFSGRQFSNSRSEMNVSTLELGDSALYLCASSPPRAGDTGELFFGEGSRLTVL.